This T cell receptor beta chain appears in the sequencing data of a study of shared clonotypes between healthy human individuals. CDR3 length equals 16 residues. Looked up from germline, CDR1 is SGHTA and CDR2 is FQGTGA. Germline trimming cut 5 bases from V and 3 bases from J; bases unmatched to any gene: 3. Comments on this clone: The sample has other DNA sequences that encode this CDR3 too.

The method was immunoSEQ multiplex PCR; TCRdb's version includes in-frame clones alone and lacks a portion of them. The sample consists of some 2,500,000 clones, around 92% of them appearing once. The V and J genes are TRBV7-3 and TRBJ2-2, with 13 bases that match TRBD2. Sequences were obtained from naive CD4+ T cells from PBMCs. Indicated subset: CD45RA+ positively selected. The sequence came from a man younger than 35 in good health. Some clones in this sample may be carry-over from other donors' samples. The CDR3 bases are TGTGCCAGCAGCCTAGGACTAGCGGGGGACACCGGGGAGCTGTTTTTT. Translation gives CASSLGLAGDTGELFF.